Below are 10 T cell receptor beta chains sequenced from a single sample in a study of T cells in Graves' hyperthyroidism and ophthalmopathy. Amplification targeted TCR beta CDR3 regions from RNA transcripts. The HTBI primer set drove a first-round RT-PCR of the TCR CDR3. TCRdb redid the calling of the multiplex PCR reads with MiXCR, one entry per CDR3 protein. The repertoire holds over 450,000 distinct CDR3 sequences, with roughly 15% as singletons. Source material: blood. These receptors came from a woman between 18 and 30 years old with Graves' ophthalmopathy.

Concerning this clonotype: A read error may account for a junction end that differs from germline. The chain recombines TRBV30 with TRBJ2-7, with TRBD2 as a possible D gene (5 bases). CDR3 length: 13 residues. The germline V gene has CDR1 GTSNPN and CDR2 SVGIG (reference sequence). The CDR3 sequence: CAWSVSGSYEQHF. CDR3 DNA sequence: TGTGCCTGGAGTGTCAGCGGCTCCTACGAGCAGCACTTC.

This clonotype was counted between two and nine times. The rearrangement links TRBV7-6 to TRBJ1-6; D call uncertain. Trimming cost V 0 bases and J 10 bases, with 13 bases left between them. The CDR3 spans 15 residues. Germline V gene data show CDR1 as SGHVS and CDR2 as FNYEAQ. CDR3 residues: CASSLAEGAGSPLHF. The CDR3 DNA follows: TGTGCCAGCAGCTTAGCGGAGGGTGCTGGCTCACCCCTCCACTTT.

This clonotype was detected many times. V and J are TRBV28 and TRBJ2-7, with D possibly being TRBD2 (6 bases). V lost 3 bases and J 5 bases, leaving 11 bases between the germline ends. CDR1 is MDHEN and CDR2 is SYDVKM in the germline V gene. This CDR3 is 13 amino acids long. The CDR3 coding sequence is TGTGCCAGCAGTTTGACGGGAGAGAACGAGCAGTACTTC. Translating it yields CASSLTGENEQYF.

This clonotype was detected ten times or more. J is TRBJ1-1 and V is TRBV6-1; D is undetermined. V lost 5 bases and J lost 0, with 13 bases in between. This CDR3 region has 15 residues. CDR1 and CDR2 (germline): MNHNS, SASEGT. The chain's CDR3 is CASSYYGVMNTEAFF. For the CDR3, the DNA is TGTGCCAGCAGTTATTATGGGGTTATGAACACTGAAGCTTTCTTT.

This clonotype was seen at least ten times. The rearrangement links TRBV7-6 to TRBJ2-3; D gene ambiguous. There are 11 residues in the CDR3. Germline assignment: CDR1 SGHVS and CDR2 FNYEAQ. V lost 6 bases, J lost 6 bases, and 7 bases lay in between. The CDR3 reads CASRKSDTQYF. The CDR3 DNA reads TGTGCCAGCAGAAAATCTGATACGCAGTATTTT.

The chain uses TRBV19 and TRBJ2-7, with TRBD1 matching over 9 bases. Trimming cost V 5 bases and J 3 bases; bases outside gene matches: 11. From germline, CDR1 is LNHDA and CDR2 SQIVND (reference sequence). This CDR3 has 16 residues. CDR3 coding DNA: TGTGCCAGTAGTCCCTCGTCGGGACAGGGTATCTACGAGCAGTACTTC. This encodes CASSPSSGQGIYEQYF.

This clonotype was found many times. V and J are TRBV27 and TRBJ2-7; D gene unclear. Trimming pared 1 base from V and 2 bases from J, leaving 6 bases between. The length of the CDR3 is 13 residues. Germline V CDR1 and CDR2: MNHEY, SMNVEV (reference sequence). The CDR3 nucleotides are TGTGCCAGCAGTTTATTAGGAGCCTACGAGCAGTACTTC. As protein: CASSLLGAYEQYF.

V gene TRBV20-1 combines with J gene TRBJ2-7; a possible D gene is TRBD1 (7 bases). The CDR3 contains 14 residues. Germline CDR1 is DFQATT and CDR2 is SNEGSKA (reference sequence). V gave up 3 bases and J gave up 2 bases, with 14 bases separating them. Here the CDR3 reads CSASPARGAYEQYF. In nucleotides, the CDR3 is TGCAGTGCTAGCCCCGCCAGGGGGGCCTACGAGCAGTACTTC.

The V and J genes are TRBV28 and TRBJ1-6; no definite D call. This CDR3 has 12 amino acids. Trimming removed 8 bases from V and 7 bases from J, with 9 bases in between. In germline, CDR1 is MDHEN, CDR2 SYDVKM. The chain's CDR3 is CASANSNSPLHF. The CDR3 nucleotides are TGTGCCAGCGCTAACTCAAATTCACCCCTCCACTTT.

In its sample, this clonotype was seen many times. The chain couples TRBV28 to TRBJ1-2; 9 bases align to TRBD1. J gave up 6 bases and V 5 bases, and 10 bases lay outside the gene matches. The CDR3 loop spans 15 amino acids. Germline values: CDR1 MDHEN, CDR2 SYDVKM. The CDR3 loop is CASSPRDRVGDGYTF. The CDR3, as DNA: TGTGCCAGCAGTCCAAGGGACAGGGTGGGGGATGGCTACACCTTC.